Listed here are 19 T cell receptor beta chains from one sample, sequenced in a study of tumor and adjacent non-tumor tissue in lung cancer. TCRbeta libraries were built with three rounds of nested PCR, modified from ARM-PCR. TCRdb recomputed calls from the multiplex PCR reads with MiXCR, one row per CDR3 protein. This table holds 60,000 or so distinct CDR3 sequences, 61% found once. This sample's RNA came from whole unsorted tissue. More than 3 cm separated this lung sample from the edge of the tumor. Source material: distant non-tumor lung tissue. These TCRs come from a man in his 70s with non-small cell lung cancer.

The CDR3 DNA is TGTGCCAGCAGCTACGGGACTGCTGAGACCCAGTACTTC. Its protein is CASSYGTAETQYF. The chain is built from TRBV7-9 and TRBJ2-5, with a tentative D call TRBD2 (6 bases). This CDR3 is 13 amino acids long. V shed 4 bases and J shed 5 bases, with 11 bases lying between them. Germline values: CDR1 SEHNR, CDR2 FQNEAQ (reference sequence).

For this clonotype: One end of the junction fails to match germline, which may point to a read error. This sequence joins TRBV4-2 and TRBJ1-1; no clear D. Germline CDR1 reads LGHNA; CDR2 reads YNFKEQ. This CDR3 spans 13 amino acids. CDR3 sequence: CASSHDGNTEASF. In DNA, the CDR3 is TGTGCCAGCAGCCACGACGGGAACACTGAAGCTTCCTTT.

Note on this clonotype: This may be a read error: a much more frequent sequence differs by one nucleotide. The rearrangement joins TRBV6-5 to TRBJ1-1, with D hard to call. The CDR3 has 14 amino acids. The ends were cut back, 2 bases at V and 4 bases at J, with 11 bases in the middle. CDR1 and CDR2 (germline): MNHEY, SVGAGI. In DNA form, the CDR3 reads TGTGCCAGCAGTTACGGGGTGCTAGGCACTGAAGCTTTCTTT. This sequence encodes CASSYGVLGTEAFF.

This clonotype was seen once. With a much larger clone just one base away, this may be a read error. The rearrangement uses TRBV6-1 and TRBJ1-2; TRBD1 might be the D (6 bases). There are 16 residues in the CDR3. CDR1 and CDR2 (germline): MNHNS, SASEGT. CDR3 DNA: TGTGCCTGCAGGAACAGGGACACGACTGCTAACTATGGCTACACCTTC. As protein: CACRNRDTTANYGYTF.

Of note for this clonotype: The junction differs from germline at one of its ends, possibly a read error. The V call is TRBV11-2, the J call TRBJ2-5, with TRBD1 matching 8 bases. Germline CDR1 is SGHAT and CDR2 is FQNNGV. The CDR3 loop spans 15 amino acids. DNA for the CDR3: TGTGCCAGTAGCTCAGGGGGCAAGAACCAAGAGACCCAGTACTTC. Its protein is CASSSGGKNQETQYF. Using reference TRBV11-2 and TRBJ2-5 for the parts outside the CDR3, the full variable domain is EAGVAQSPRYKIIEKRQSVAFWCNPISGHATLYWYQQILGQGPKLLIQFQNNGVVDDSQLPKDRFSAERLKGVDSTLKIQPAKLEDSAVYLCASSSGGKNQETQYFGPGTRLLVL.

With regard to this clonotype: A much larger clone is a single base away; this may be a read error. The rearrangement joins TRBV6-5 to TRBJ2-5; D possibly corresponds to TRBD1 (6 bases). The germline CDR1 and CDR2 sequences are MNHEY and SVGAGI. The CDR3 covers 16 residues. Written as DNA, the CDR3 is TGTGGCAGCAGTTTAATTCCGGGACAAGGGAGAGAGACCCAGTACTTC. It specifies CGSSLIPGQGRETQYF.

The chain is built from TRBV7-9 and TRBJ2-7; the D gene is possibly TRBD1 (5 bases). Germline V gene lookup returns CDR1 SEHNR and CDR2 FQNEAQ (reference sequence). The CDR3 is 14 amino acids. CDR3: CTISASQGLHEQYF. The CDR3 DNA reads TGTACCATCAGCGCAAGCCAGGGTCTCCACGAGCAGTACTTC.

The chain links TRBV11-2 to TRBJ2-2; D is perhaps TRBD1 (7 bases). V was pared by 7 bases and J by 9 bases, with 15 bases between. CDR3 length: 13 amino acids. The germline V gene has CDR1 SGHAT and CDR2 FQNNGV. CDR3 amino acids: CASNPQGTRELFF. The CDR3 coding sequence is TGTGCCAGCAATCCACAGGGGACTCGGGAGCTGTTTTTT.

Concerning this clonotype itself: Here the CDR3 omits its conserved ending phenylalanine or tryptophan, so a read error is the likely source. This chain links TRBV14 with TRBJ2-5; D is possibly TRBD1 (7 bases). The CDR3 has 15 residues. The V gene's germline CDR1 is SGHDN and CDR2 FVKESK. Here the CDR3 DNA reads TGTGCCAGCAACCAAGGGGGGACAGCACAAGAGACCCAGTACGTC. It codes for CASNQGGTAQETQYV.

A remark on this clonotype: Just one base apart from a much larger clone, this may be a read error. The chain combines TRBV30 with TRBJ1-5; D unclear. The CDR3 runs 14 residues. The V gene's germline CDR1 is GTSNPN and CDR2 SVGIG (reference sequence). The CDR3 nucleotides read TGTGCCTGGGGTACTGGGCCAAGCAGTCAGCCCCAGCATTTT. Its protein is CAWGTGPSSQPQHF.

This clonotype was detected many times. The chain employs TRBV12-3 or TRBV12-4 and TRBJ2-4; tentative D call: TRBD2 (6 bases). The CDR3 totals 15 residues. V lost 6 bases, J lost 2 bases, and 14 bases lay in between. CDR3 in DNA: TGTGCCAGCAGAGCCAGTAGCGGTCCCAAAAACATTCAGTACTTC. Translated: CASRASSGPKNIQYF.

On this clonotype itself: Its ends do not fully match the called genes, so a read error is possible. This chain joins TRBV11-2 and TRBJ2-1; D uncertain. The CDR3 length is 16 residues. Germline CDR1 is SGHAT and CDR2 is FQNNGV. CDR3 sequence reads: CASSLDPESFYKEQFF. The CDR3 nucleotides are TGTGCCAGCAGCTTGGATCCAGAGAGCTTCTACAAGGAGCAGTTCTTC.

Comments on this clonotype: A read error may be the cause here, since a much bigger clone is one base away. This chain links TRBV6-2 or TRBV6-3 with TRBJ2-7, with D hard to call. Germline V gives CDR1 MNHEY, CDR2 SVGEGT. Trimming stripped 2 bases from V and 2 bases from J, with 10 bases between. The CDR3 has 14 amino acids. CDR3: CASSYASAPYEQYF. DNA for the CDR3: TGTGCCAGCAGTTACGCCAGCGCTCCCTACGAGCAGTACTTC.

With regard to this clonotype: A much larger clone differs from this one at a single base, so this may be a read error. The V gene is TRBV6-1, the J gene TRBJ1-2; weak D call: TRBD1 (6 bases). The ends were cut back, 6 bases at V and 8 bases at J, with 13 bases in the middle. There are 12 residues in the CDR3. CDR1 MNHNS and CDR2 SASEGT come from the germline V gene. The CDR3 nucleotides read TGTGCCAGCAGATGGACAGCGTCGGGCTACACCTTC. Amino acids: CASRWTASGYTF.

The rearrangement uses TRBV6-1 and TRBJ2-1; D is perhaps TRBD1 (6 bases). Trimming cost V 10 bases and J 9 bases, with 25 bases left between them. Germline V lookup: CDR1 MNHNS, CDR2 SASEGT. The CDR3 length is 15 residues. The CDR3, as DNA: TGTGCCAACAGCGGACAGTGGGCGTCGGGTGGTGAGCAGTTCTTC. Translation: CANSGQWASGGEQFF.

In the case of this clonotype: An end of the junction does not agree with germline; a read error may underlie this. The CDR3 DNA reads TGTGCCAGCAGTGATCAGGGGTTTAGTCAGGCCCAGCATTTC. Protein product: CASSDQGFSQAQHF. This chain links TRBV6-1 with TRBJ1-5; D is possibly TRBD1 (6 bases). Looked up from germline, CDR1 is MNHNS and CDR2 is SASEGT. There are 14 residues in the CDR3.

V and J are TRBV2 and TRBJ2-7, with TRBD2 matching over 7 bases. V trimming: 10 bases; J trimming: 10 bases; junction bases outside the gene matches: 19. CDR3 length equals 14 residues. Germline assignment: CDR1 SNHLY and CDR2 FYNNEI. The CDR3 nucleotides are TGTGCCATCAGCTCGACGGGGGGACTACTAGTCCAGTACTTC. Protein sequence: CAISSTGGLLVQYF.

Concerning this clonotype itself: A clone one base away is much larger, so this may be a read error. The rearrangement links TRBV12-3 or TRBV12-4 to TRBJ2-3; D is unclear. Trimming removed 3 bases from V and 6 bases from J, with 13 bases in between. This CDR3 contains 14 residues. CDR3 in amino acids: CASSLRSERDTQYF. CDR3 sequence (DNA): TGTGCCAGCAGTTTGCGCTCTGAGAGGGATACGCAGTATTTT.

This clonotype was seen repeatedly, ten times or more. The J gene is TRBJ2-3, the V gene TRBV29-1; D is uncertain. In germline, CDR1 is SQVTM, CDR2 ANQGSEA. Trimming stripped 7 bases from V and 8 bases from J, with 10 bases between. The CDR3 is made up of 10 amino acids. The CDR3 reads CSAARSTQYF. The CDR3 coding sequence is TGCAGCGCTGCCCGTAGTACGCAGTATTTT.